This entry lists 28 T cell receptor beta chains sequenced from one sample in a study of spatial heterogeneity in lung cancer. General observations from the study: Counts that tracked tumor mutation counts were those of expanded intratumoral alpha and beta TCRs.

The antigens these receptors bind are not known. Time point noted: sample taken at primary tumor resection. Each CDR3 protein gets one entry after TCRdb re-called the 5' RACE reads with MiXCR. The table includes some 7,800 distinct CDR3 sequences, 12% detected once. The specimen was lung tumor tissue, collected at surgery. These receptors were taken from a male donor with early-stage non-small cell lung cancer.

Many counts were recorded for this clonotype. The library was prepared for alpha chains; this beta chain is a stray read, so its frequency means little. The rearrangement uses TRBV6-2 or TRBV6-3 and TRBJ1-1; D unresolved. Germline lookup yields CDR1 MNHEY and CDR2 SVGEGT. V dropped 6 bases and J dropped 0 bases, with 5 bases sitting between them. The CDR3 spans 12 residues. The CDR3 protein is CASSPMNTEAFF. For the CDR3, the DNA is TGTGCCAGCAGCCCGATGAACACTGAAGCTTTCTTT.

This clonotype was picked up many times. The library was built for alpha chains, so this beta chain is an off-target read and its size means little. The chain employs TRBV11-2 and TRBJ1-5; D gene uncertain. Germline V gives CDR1 SGHAT, CDR2 FQNNGV. CDR3 length: 14 amino acids. V lost 5 bases and J 0 bases, leaving 8 bases between the germline ends. The CDR3 coding sequence is TGTGCCAGCAGCCTGACTGGTAGCAATCAGCCCCAGCATTTT. Its translation: CASSLTGSNQPQHF.

Comments on this clonotype: This beta chain is an off-target read within a library intended for alpha chains, so its frequency means little. V gene TRBV5-6 combines with J gene TRBJ2-3; no firm D call. Trimming took 2 bases from V and 7 from J, leaving 11 bases between them. The CDR3 is made up of 13 amino acids. CDR1 is SGHDT and CDR2 is YYEEEE in the germline V gene. In DNA form, the CDR3 reads TGTGCCAGCAGCTTATCATTGTCAAATACGCAGTATTTT. This sequence encodes CASSLSLSNTQYF. Drawing the rest from reference TRBV5-6 and TRBJ2-3, the complete variable domain is DAGVTQSPTHLIKTRGQQVTLRCSPKSGHDTVSWYQQALGQGPQFIFQYYEEEERQRGNFPDRFSGHQFPNYSSELNVNALLLGDSALYLCASSLSLSNTQYFGPGTRLTVL.

In this sample, this clonotype turned up many times. Found in a library prepared for alpha chains, this beta chain is an off-target read, and its abundance has little meaning. V is TRBV20-1 and J is TRBJ2-7; 12 positions agree with TRBD2. The CDR3 runs 13 residues. V was pared by 3 bases and J by 5 bases, with 2 bases of the junction left unmatched. Per germline, CDR1 DFQATT and CDR2 SNEGSKA (reference sequence). The DNA of the CDR3 is TGCAGTGCTAGCGGACTAGCGGGAAACGAGCAGTACTTC. This codes for CSASGLAGNEQYF.

This clonotype was observed once. This beta chain lies outside the target of a library built for alpha chains; its clone size means little. This chain uses TRBV10-3 with TRBJ2-7; 8 positions agree with TRBD1. The CDR3 is 13 amino acids. Looked up from germline, CDR1 is ENHRY and CDR2 is SYGVKD. J gave up 2 bases and V 7 bases, and 4 bases lay outside the gene matches. CDR3 residues: CAITRTGTYEQYF. Here the CDR3 DNA reads TGTGCCATCACCAGGACAGGGACCTACGAGCAGTACTTC.

This clonotype was detected many times. This beta chain is a stray read from a library made for alpha chains; its abundance is not meaningful. The rearrangement uses TRBV5-1 and TRBJ1-1; 9 bases align to TRBD1. The CDR3 is 16 amino acids. The germline gives CDR1 SGHRS, CDR2 YFSETQ. V lost 4 bases, J lost 5 bases, and 12 bases stayed unmatched. The CDR3 region is CASSVGDRGRRTEAFF. DNA of the CDR3: TGCGCCAGCAGCGTCGGTGACAGGGGGAGAAGGACTGAAGCTTTCTTT.

This clonotype was counted many times. This beta chain appears as a stray read in a library generated for alpha chains; its size is not informative. For the CDR3, the DNA is TGCAGTGCTAGAGGGCCGGGTTTTAGCAATCAGCCCCAGCATTTT. This encodes CSARGPGFSNQPQHF. This chain connects TRBV20-1 to TRBJ1-5; no clear D. The CDR3 runs 15 residues. Germline V gene lookup returns CDR1 DFQATT and CDR2 SNEGSKA (reference sequence). V lost 1 base to trimming and J lost 0 bases, with 10 bases between them.

This clonotype was observed at least ten times. As an off-target read in a library built for alpha chains, this beta chain has a frequency of little significance. V is TRBV5-6 and J is TRBJ2-5; TRBD2 might be the D (5 bases). Per germline, CDR1 SGHDT and CDR2 YYEEEE. This CDR3 is 15 amino acids long. Between the trimmed V and J ends, which lost 4 bases and 5 bases, there was a span of 18 bases. The CDR3 nucleotides are TGTGCCAGCAGCCGTCAAGGAGAGGGCCTGGAGACCCAGTACTTC. Its translation is CASSRQGEGLETQYF. Drawing the rest from reference TRBV5-6 and TRBJ2-5, the complete variable domain is DAGVTQSPTHLIKTRGQQVTLRCSPKSGHDTVSWYQQALGQGPQFIFQYYEEEERQRGNFPDRFSGHQFPNYSSELNVNALLLGDSALYLCASSRQGEGLETQYFGPGTRLLVL.

Of note for this clonotype: This beta chain is a stray read from a library made for alpha chains; its abundance is not meaningful. The rearrangement links TRBV6-2 or TRBV6-3 to TRBJ2-1; TRBD2 matches 12 bases. V trimming: 1 base; J trimming: 10 bases; junction bases outside the gene matches: 14. There are 18 residues in the CDR3. Germline values: CDR1 MNHEY, CDR2 SVGEGT. The chain's CDR3 is CASSYFPLLAGGRGEQFF. In nucleotides, the CDR3 is TGTGCCAGCAGTTACTTCCCTCTACTAGCGGGAGGCCGCGGGGAGCAGTTCTTC.

This clonotype was counted at least ten times. This beta chain is off target for a library built for alpha chains, so its abundance means little. The gene calls are TRBV12-3 or TRBV12-4 and TRBJ2-5, with TRBD1 matching 8 bases. The CDR3 extends over 15 amino acids. V shed 3 bases and J 3 bases; nucleotides not matched to a gene: 6. The CDR3 reads CASSFNQGAEETQYF. The CDR3 region has the DNA TGTGCCAGCAGTTTTAATCAGGGGGCAGAAGAGACCCAGTACTTC.

A word on this clonotype: This beta chain lies outside the target of a library built for alpha chains; its clone size means little. This chain joins TRBV6-2 or TRBV6-3 and TRBJ2-7, with D maybe TRBD1 (5 bases). With 5 bases removed from V and 4 bases from J, the gap between germline ends came to 15 bases. The CDR3 extends over 14 amino acids. CDR1 is MNHEY and CDR2 is SVGEGT in the germline V gene. The CDR3 nucleotides read TGTGCCAGCAGTGAGCTACAGGAAACTTACGAGCAGTACTTC. Protein product: CASSELQETYEQYF.

This clonotype has a count of ten or more. This beta chain lies outside the target of a library built for alpha chains; its clone size means little. The chain combines TRBV19 with TRBJ2-7, with 10 bases that match TRBD2. Germline assignment: CDR1 LNHDA and CDR2 SQIVND (reference sequence). The CDR3 runs 16 residues. The V segment lost 10 bases and the J segment 0 bases; nucleotides outside the gene matches: 12. The CDR3, as DNA: TGTGCCACCAGATCTAGCGGGAGTGCCCTCTCCTACGAGCAGTACTTC. Protein: CATRSSGSALSYEQYF.

This clonotype is large (0.1 to 1%). This beta chain is a stray read from a library made for alpha chains; its abundance is not meaningful. V and J are TRBV20-1 and TRBJ2-1; D possibly matches TRBD1 or TRBD2 (7 bases each). Germline CDR1 DFQATT, CDR2 SNEGSKA (reference sequence). Between the trimmed V and J ends, which lost 6 bases and 6 bases, there was a span of 18 bases. The CDR3 has 14 amino acids. The CDR3 protein is CSAEAGQLVNEQFF. In DNA, the CDR3 is TGCAGTGCCGAAGCGGGACAGCTAGTCAATGAGCAGTTCTTC.

This clonotype was seen repeatedly, ten times or more. This beta chain is an unintended read in a library built for alpha chains; its size means little. The chain links TRBV10-3 to TRBJ2-6; D may be TRBD1 (7 bases). Trimming stripped 4 bases from V and 2 bases from J, with 12 bases between. The CDR3 sequence is 16 residues long. Germline V gene sequence: CDR1 ENHRY, CDR2 SYGVKD. In DNA form, the CDR3 reads TGTGCCATCAGTGCAGCAGGGGGGACTGGGGCCAACGTCCTGACTTTC. It yields the protein CAISAAGGTGANVLTF.

This clonotype is labeled medium-sized. Within a library made for alpha chains, this beta chain is off target, and its count is uninformative. This chain connects TRBV6-5 to TRBJ2-2; the match to TRBD2 covers 9 bases. CDR1 and CDR2 (germline): MNHEY, SVGAGI. CDR3 length: 14 residues. The V segment lost 5 bases and the J segment 9 bases; nucleotides outside the gene matches: 7. The chain's CDR3 is CASSRGLAGRELFF. The CDR3 DNA reads TGTGCCAGCAGTCGGGGACTAGCAGGCCGGGAGCTGTTTTTT.

Note on this clonotype: Because the library targeted alpha chains, this beta chain is an off-target read whose size means little. This sequence joins TRBV20-1 and TRBJ2-7; tentative D call: TRBD2 (6 bases). Germline-derived CDR1 and CDR2 are DFQATT and SNEGSKA (reference sequence). The CDR3 runs to 13 residues. Trimming took off 3 bases at V and 2 bases at J, with 11 bases between the two ends. Here the CDR3 reads CSASRGTPYEQYF. CDR3 coding DNA: TGCAGTGCTAGCCGCGGGACTCCCTACGAGCAGTACTTC.

In this sample, this clonotype turned up many times. This beta chain is a stray sequence in a library constructed for alpha chains; its clone size is not meaningful. CDR3 sequence: CASSLSGNQPQHF. CDR3 coding DNA: TGTGCCAGCAGCTTGTCAGGGAATCAGCCCCAGCATTTT. The chain combines TRBV7-9 with TRBJ1-5; a weak D match, TRBD1 (5 bases). Germline lookup yields CDR1 SEHNR and CDR2 FQNEAQ (reference sequence). Trimming removed 3 bases from V and 4 bases from J, with 7 bases in between. This CDR3 contains 13 residues.

This clonotype was counted many times. The library was prepared for alpha chains; this beta chain is a stray read, so its frequency means little. The chain links TRBV12-3 or TRBV12-4 to TRBJ2-5, with 7 nucleotides matching TRBD1. V lost 3 bases, J lost 1 base, and 5 bases stayed unmatched. The length of the CDR3 is 15 residues. The CDR3 coding sequence is TGTGCCAGCAGTTTTATTGGGACAGTCCAAGAGACCCAGTACTTC. It specifies CASSFIGTVQETQYF.

In its sample, this clonotype ranks as medium-sized. This beta chain turned up in a library designed for alpha chains; as an off-target read, its abundance says little. This CDR3 reads CASSLGETGTAFYEQYF. In DNA form, the CDR3 reads TGCGCCAGCAGCTTGGGAGAAACCGGGACAGCCTTCTACGAGCAGTACTTC. The rearrangement joins TRBV5-1 to TRBJ2-7, with 7 bases lining up with TRBD1. CDR1 SGHRS and CDR2 YFSETQ come from the germline V gene. This CDR3 contains 17 residues. With 0 bases clipped from V and 3 bases from J, the junction kept 12 bases outside the gene matches.

As for this clonotype: The library was prepared for alpha chains; this beta chain is a stray read, so its frequency means little. Written as DNA, the CDR3 is TGCGCCAGCAGCCAAATCCAGGGGATTCCTGAAGCTTTCTTT. Its translation: CASSQIQGIPEAFF. V usage is TRBV4-1 and J usage is TRBJ1-1; a weak D match, TRBD1 (6 bases). V lost 2 bases and J 6 bases, leaving 13 bases between the germline ends. The germline V gene has CDR1 MGHRA and CDR2 YSYEKL. This CDR3 has 14 amino acids.

By proportion, this clonotype is medium-sized. This beta chain lies outside the target of a library built for alpha chains; its clone size means little. The chain couples TRBV9 to TRBJ1-3; D is possibly TRBD1 (6 bases). V lost 1 base, J lost 8 bases, and 13 bases lay in between. This CDR3 comprises 14 residues. Looked up from germline, CDR1 is SGDLS and CDR2 is YYNGEE. This CDR3 reads CASSVTGNYDTIYF. CDR3 in DNA: TGTGCCAGCAGCGTAACAGGGAATTACGACACCATATATTTT.

This clonotype was picked up many times. Within a library made for alpha chains, this beta chain is off target, and its count is uninformative. The chain is built from TRBV19 and TRBJ2-5; D remains unclear. V gave up 5 bases and J gave up 0 bases, with 7 bases separating them. The CDR3 totals 13 residues. Germline assignment: CDR1 LNHDA and CDR2 SQIVND (reference sequence). CDR3 region: CASSPEYQETQYF. The CDR3 nucleotides are TGTGCCAGTAGTCCAGAGTACCAAGAGACCCAGTACTTC.

In regard to this clonotype: With the library built for alpha chains, this beta chain is off target and its frequency is not meaningful. The chain links TRBV2 to TRBJ1-1; no definite D call. The CDR3 is 13 amino acids. Germline V gene sequence: CDR1 SNHLY, CDR2 FYNNEI. The V end was cut by 3 bases, the J end by 1 base, with 6 bases between. CDR3 DNA sequence: TGTGCCAGCAGTGAGTGGGAGAACACTGAAGCTTTCTTT. Translated: CASSEWENTEAFF.

This clonotype was seen repeatedly, ten times or more. This beta chain turned up in a library designed for alpha chains; as an off-target read, its abundance says little. The chain employs TRBV28 and TRBJ1-1; D is undetermined. V was cut by 5 bases and J by 7 bases, with 14 bases left in between. The germline V gene encodes CDR1 MDHEN and CDR2 SYDVKM. This CDR3 has 13 amino acids. CDR3 amino acids: CASSPPPWGEAFF. The DNA for the CDR3 is TGTGCCAGCAGTCCCCCCCCTTGGGGTGAAGCTTTCTTT.

By share of the sample, this clonotype is large. This beta chain is a stray sequence in a library constructed for alpha chains; its clone size is not meaningful. The genes are TRBV7-8 and TRBJ2-1; D is unclear. V lost 1 base to trimming and J lost 9 bases, with 16 bases between them. Germline values: CDR1 SGHVS, CDR2 FQNEAQ. This CDR3 is built from 15 residues. In nucleotides, the CDR3 is TGTGCCAGCAGCTTAGGGCTAGACGTTCCGGGTGAGCAGTTCTTC. It is translated as CASSLGLDVPGEQFF.

Note on this clonotype: This beta chain turned up in a library designed for alpha chains; as an off-target read, its abundance says little. The chain joins TRBV5-1 to TRBJ2-1; TRBD2 matches 13 bases. In germline, CDR1 is SGHRS, CDR2 YFSETQ. CDR3 length: 16 residues. The V gene end was trimmed by 0 bases and the J gene end by 8 bases; junction bases not matched to a gene: 5. This CDR3 reads CASSLDGTSGIHEQFF. CDR3 coding DNA: TGCGCCAGCAGCTTGGATGGGACTAGCGGGATCCATGAGCAGTTCTTC.

This clonotype was seen repeatedly, ten times or more. This beta chain is an unintended read in a library built for alpha chains; its size means little. V usage is TRBV7-9 and J usage is TRBJ2-5, with D unclear. This CDR3 has 14 residues. Trimming left V 4 bases short and J 5 bases short, with 14 bases between. Germline lookup yields CDR1 SEHNR and CDR2 FQNEAQ (reference sequence). The CDR3 sequence: CASSSELPAETQYF. CDR3 coding DNA: TGTGCCAGCAGCTCCGAATTGCCCGCGGAGACCCAGTACTTC.

In the case of this clonotype: The library was prepared for alpha chains; this beta chain is a stray read, so its frequency means little. V gene TRBV6-5 combines with J gene TRBJ1-4; D possibly corresponds to TRBD1 (5 bases). V shed 5 bases and J shed 4 bases, with 11 bases lying between them. The CDR3 extends over 14 amino acids. Germline V CDR1 and CDR2: MNHEY, SVGAGI. CDR3: CASSRRGYNEKLFF. CDR3 sequence (DNA): TGTGCCAGCAGTCGTAGGGGCTATAATGAAAAACTGTTTTTT.